What follows describes a single TCR beta chain. This specimen comes from a study of regulatory T cells in long-lasting Graves disease. Whole-study context: Graves' patients, newly diagnosed, had taken antithyroid drugs under 3 months.

The CDR3 consists of 15 residues. Trimming stripped 5 bases from V and 2 bases from J, with 13 bases between. Germline CDR1 is SEHNR and CDR2 is FQNEAQ (reference sequence). Time point noted: newly diagnosed GD, antithyroid drugs for less than 3 months. PBMC RNA was the source of the TCR library. A peripheral blood sample, about 9.4 milliliters in volume, was drawn into EDTA tubes. Researchers made TCR beta libraries by using iRepertoire HTBI primers and running Arm-PCR on CDR3 regions. TCRdb itself ran the multiplex PCR reads through MiXCR, one entry per CDR3 protein. Of hundreds of thousands of distinct CDR3 sequences listed, about 14% are singletons. This sample was also put to use in a study of T cells in Graves' hyperthyroidism and ophthalmopathy.

Sequenced here: peripheral blood mononuclear cells (PBMCs), sampled at new diagnosis, from a patient treated with antithyroid drugs. The chain couples TRBV7-9 to TRBJ1-3; D is uncertain. The source of this sequence is a man younger than 40 with Graves disease. The CDR3 DNA reads TGTGCCAGCAGCGGCCGGGGAGACGCTGGAAACACCATATATTTT. Protein product: CASSGRGDAGNTIYF.